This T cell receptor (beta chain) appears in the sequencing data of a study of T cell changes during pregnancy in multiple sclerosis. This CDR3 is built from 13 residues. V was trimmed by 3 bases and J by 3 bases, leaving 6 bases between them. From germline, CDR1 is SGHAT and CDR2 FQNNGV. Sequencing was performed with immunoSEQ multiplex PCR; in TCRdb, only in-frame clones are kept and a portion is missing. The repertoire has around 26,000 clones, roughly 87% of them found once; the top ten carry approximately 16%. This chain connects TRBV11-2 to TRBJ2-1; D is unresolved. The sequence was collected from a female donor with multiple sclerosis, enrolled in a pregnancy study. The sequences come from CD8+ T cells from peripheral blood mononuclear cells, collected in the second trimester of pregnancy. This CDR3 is CASSFVDYNEQFF. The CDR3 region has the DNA TGTGCCAGCAGCTTCGTAGACTACAATGAGCAGTTCTTC.